Listed here are 7 T cell receptor beta chains from one sample, sequenced in a study of blood T cell repertoires in COVID-19. The table came from immunoSEQ multiplex PCR; TCRdb's copy has only in-frame clones and leaves some out. The sample records about 85,000 clones, roughly 85% being singletons. Sequencing was carried out using peripheral blood. The receptors here all came from a man aged 55 to 70 with acute or convalescent COVID-19.

The V gene is TRBV29-1, the J gene TRBJ1-1; D uncertain. V lost 2 bases and J 2 bases, leaving 9 bases between the germline ends. Germline V CDR1 and CDR2: SQVTM, ANQGSEA. This CDR3 has 13 amino acids. The CDR3 loop is CSVESPRNTEAFF. The DNA for the CDR3 is TGCAGCGTTGAAAGTCCTAGAAACACTGAAGCTTTCTTT.

This chain connects TRBV5-8 to TRBJ2-1, with 12 bases aligning to TRBD2. The CDR3 sequence is 17 residues long. The trim removed 1 base at V and 4 bases at J, leaving 6 bases unmatched. Germline values: CDR1 SGHTS, CDR2 YDEGEE. CDR3 DNA sequence: TGTGCCAGCAGCTTGTCTAGCGGGGGGGCCGCTTACAATGAGCAGTTCTTC. Encoded protein: CASSLSSGGAAYNEQFF.

The gene calls are TRBV19 and TRBJ1-1; D is unclear. The CDR3 consists of 16 residues. The V and J ends lost 2 bases and 4 bases respectively, with 17 bases between them. Looked up from germline, CDR1 is LNHDA and CDR2 is SQIVND (reference sequence). The CDR3 DNA reads as TGTGCCAGTAGTATATCGGGGTATGCTAGTTTCACTGAAGCTTTCTTT. Its translation is CASSISGYASFTEAFF.

CDR3 bases: TGCAGCGTACAGGGGCCAAATCAGCCCCAGCATTTT. Protein product: CSVQGPNQPQHF. The chain has TRBV29-1 and TRBJ1-5, with 7 bases that match TRBD1. The CDR3 totals 12 residues. Trimming took 6 bases from V and 4 from J; bases not matched to a gene: 3. Germline V CDR1 and CDR2: SQVTM, ANQGSEA. The full variable domain, completed using reference TRBV29-1 and TRBJ1-5, is SAVISQKPSRDICQRGTSLTIQCQVDSQVTMMFWYRQQPGQSLTLIATANQGSEATYESGFVIDKFPISRPNLTFSTLTVSNMSPEDSSIYLCSVQGPNQPQHFGDGTRLSIL.

The chain recombines TRBV13 with TRBJ2-3; a weak D match, TRBD2 (5 bases). V lost 3 bases and J lost 2, with 15 bases in between. Germline V CDR1 and CDR2: PRHDT, FYEKMQ (reference sequence). The CDR3 totals 16 residues. In DNA, the CDR3 is TGTGCCAGCAGCTTCGGGGTAGCGACGATCACAGATACGCAGTATTTT. As protein: CASSFGVATITDTQYF.

The rearrangement links TRBV6-2 or TRBV6-3 to TRBJ1-5, with D perhaps TRBD1 (6 bases). The V end lost 0 bases, the J end lost 3 bases, and 12 bases lay between the germline ends. Germline loops: CDR1 MNHEY, CDR2 SVGEGT. This CDR3 region has 16 residues. The CDR3 reads CASSYSVGGANQPQHF. DNA for the CDR3: TGTGCCAGCAGTTACTCAGTTGGGGGGGCCAATCAGCCCCAGCATTTT.

The V gene is TRBV20-1, the J gene TRBJ2-1; TRBD2 matches 14 bases. The CDR3 consists of 17 residues. The ends lost 3 bases at V and 5 bases at J; junction bases unmatched: 9. From germline, CDR1 is DFQATT and CDR2 SNEGSKA (reference sequence). The CDR3, as DNA: TGCAGTGCTAGTGCCGGACTAGCGGGGGGCCCCCACAATGAGCAGTTCTTC. This sequence encodes CSASAGLAGGPHNEQFF.